Shown below are 26 T cell receptor beta chains from a single sample sequenced in a study of T cells in Graves' hyperthyroidism and ophthalmopathy. From RNA transcripts, TCR beta CDR3 regions were amplified. Researchers ran a first-round RT-PCR on the TCR CDR3 using the HTBI primer set. TCRdb called the multiplex PCR reads again in MiXCR, with one record for every CDR3 protein. There are over 700,000 distinct CDR3 sequences in the sample; 15% to 20% occur only once, and 16% lies in the top ten. The sample was blood. These TCRs come from a woman between 45 and 60 years old with Graves' hyperthyroidism that later progressed to Graves' ophthalmopathy.

This clonotype came up many times. The V gene is TRBV12-3 or TRBV12-4, the J gene TRBJ2-2, with TRBD2 identical over 13 bases. The CDR3 covers 18 residues. V shed 7 bases, J shed 0 bases, and the junction held 8 bases outside the gene matches. CDR3 DNA sequence: TGTGCCAGCAATTCCTTGGGACTAGCGGGGCCGAACACCGGGGAGCTGTTTTTT. This codes for CASNSLGLAGPNTGELFF.

V gene TRBV27 combines with J gene TRBJ2-1; TRBD1 aligns across 8 bases. Germline values: CDR1 MNHEY, CDR2 SMNVEV (reference sequence). V lost 2 bases to trimming and J lost 1 base; unmatched junction nucleotides: 4. This CDR3 is 16 amino acids long. In DNA, the CDR3 is TGTGCCAGCAGTTTAGCCGGACAGGGATCCTACAATGAGCAGTTCTTC. Amino acids: CASSLAGQGSYNEQFF.

This clonotype was seen repeatedly, ten times or more. The gene calls are TRBV7-8 and TRBJ2-3; D is possibly TRBD1 (5 bases). In germline, CDR1 is SGHVS, CDR2 FQNEAQ. This CDR3 comprises 17 residues. V dropped 0 bases and J dropped 0 bases, with 13 bases sitting between them. CDR3 bases: TGTGCCAGCAGCTTAGCCCTTCGACAGCCTAGCACAGATACGCAGTATTTT. This translates into CASSLALRQPSTDTQYF.

This chain links TRBV2 with TRBJ2-2; TRBD1 matches at 12 bases. J gave up 7 bases and V 0 bases, and 9 bases lay outside the gene matches. This CDR3 spans 18 amino acids. Germline-derived CDR1 and CDR2 are SNHLY and FYNNEI. CDR3 residues: CASSEAGWDRGPVGELFF. The CDR3 DNA is TGTGCCAGCAGTGAAGCGGGTTGGGACAGGGGGCCGGTCGGGGAGCTGTTTTTT.

The sample holds a few counts of this clonotype. The CDR3 region has the DNA TGTGCCAGCAGTAAGGGGGGGGGATTGGGCTACGAGCAGTACTTC. Amino acids: CASSKGGGLGYEQYF. This chain joins TRBV12-3 or TRBV12-4 and TRBJ2-7; D perhaps matches TRBD2 (7 bases). This CDR3 comprises 15 residues. The ends were cut back, 5 bases at V and 3 bases at J, with 17 bases in the middle.

V is TRBV7-2 and J is TRBJ2-5, with 9 positions matching TRBD1. Looked up from germline, CDR1 is SGHTA and CDR2 is FQGNSA. Germline trimming cut 8 bases from V and 5 bases from J; bases unmatched to any gene: 9. The CDR3 covers 14 residues. Here the CDR3 reads CASRRDRVRETQYF. CDR3 DNA sequence: TGTGCCAGCCGTCGGGACAGGGTGCGGGAGACCCAGTACTTC.

Ten or more counts support this clonotype. The chain uses TRBV4-1 and TRBJ2-7; D not resolved. Trimming removed 1 base at V and 4 bases at J, with 11 bases between. The germline gives CDR1 MGHRA, CDR2 YSYEKL. This CDR3 contains 14 residues. CDR3: CASSQGLQLYEQYF. CDR3 coding DNA: TGCGCCAGCAGCCAAGGTCTACAGCTTTACGAGCAGTACTTC.

This sequence joins TRBV29-1 and TRBJ1-5, with TRBD1 as a possible D gene (6 bases). The CDR3 contains 13 residues. Trimming took off 6 bases at V and 5 bases at J, with 14 bases between the two ends. CDR1 is SQVTM, CDR2 ANQGSEA, per germline. CDR3 sequence reads: CSVLDSQDQPQHF. The CDR3 DNA is TGCAGCGTCCTGGACAGTCAAGATCAGCCCCAGCATTTT.

The genes are TRBV5-1 and TRBJ2-3, with D possibly being TRBD1 (6 bases). V gave up 4 bases and J gave up 2 bases, with 14 bases separating them. CDR1 SGHRS and CDR2 YFSETQ come from the germline V gene. CDR3 length equals 15 residues. CDR3 protein: CASSQGQPTTDTQYF. CDR3 in DNA: TGCGCCAGCAGCCAAGGACAGCCTACCACAGATACGCAGTATTTT.

This clonotype showed up many times. The genes are TRBV20-1 and TRBJ2-3; 10 nucleotides line up with TRBD2. V gave up 4 bases and J gave up 3 bases; unmatched junction bases: 7. The CDR3 extends over 15 amino acids. The germline V gene has CDR1 DFQATT and CDR2 SNEGSKA (reference sequence). CDR3 in amino acids: CSATFSGGLTDTQYF. The CDR3 nucleotides read TGCAGTGCTACTTTTAGCGGGGGGTTGACAGATACGCAGTATTTT.

This clonotype occurred many times. V is TRBV11-2 and J is TRBJ1-1; no firm D call. V lost 1 base, J lost 2 bases, and 11 bases lay in between. Germline-derived CDR1 and CDR2 are SGHAT and FQNNGV. This CDR3 is 15 amino acids long. The CDR3 DNA sequence: TGTGCCAGCAGCTTAGTCGGGTGGGGAAACACTGAAGCTTTCTTT. The encoded protein is CASSLVGWGNTEAFF.

The gene calls are TRBV15 and TRBJ1-3; a weak D match, TRBD1 (5 bases). Germline V lookup: CDR1 LNHNV, CDR2 YYDKDF (reference sequence). This CDR3 region has 16 residues. The V gene lost 5 bases and the J gene lost 0 bases, with 14 bases spanning the gap. DNA of the CDR3: TGTGCCACCAGCGTGAGGGGCTCCTTCTCTGGAAACACCATATATTTT. This translates into CATSVRGSFSGNTIYF.

The chain recombines TRBV13 with TRBJ2-1, with TRBD2 matching over 16 bases. Germline trimming cut 4 bases from V and 8 bases from J; bases unmatched to any gene: 2. The CDR3 extends over 15 amino acids. CDR1 is PRHDT and CDR2 is FYEKMQ in the germline V gene (reference sequence). The CDR3 sequence: CASSSGTSGGDEQFF. The CDR3 bases are TGTGCCAGCAGCTCCGGGACTAGCGGGGGGGATGAGCAGTTCTTC.

This clonotype was counted ten times or more. The V gene is TRBV16, the J gene TRBJ1-5; D is perhaps TRBD1 (5 bases). V dropped 4 bases and J dropped 9 bases, with 10 bases sitting between them. This CDR3 comprises 12 residues. Germline assignment: CDR1 KGHSY and CDR2 FQNENV. The CDR3: CASSPQGVPQHF. For the CDR3, the DNA is TGTGCCAGCAGCCCCCAGGGAGTGCCCCAGCATTTT. The entire variable domain, with the rest obtained from reference TRBV16 and TRBJ1-5, is as follows: GEEVAQTPKHLVRGEGQKAKLYCAPIKGHSYVFWYQQVLKNEFKFLISFQNENVFDETGMPKERFSAKCLPNSPCSLEIQATKLEDSAVYFCASSPQGVPQHFGDGTRLSIL.

This clonotype was counted only a few times. The gene calls are TRBV7-9 and TRBJ2-5; a possible D gene is TRBD1 (5 bases). Germline CDR1 SEHNR, CDR2 FQNEAQ (reference sequence). CDR3 size: 13 residues. Trimming left V 5 bases short and J 9 bases short, with 16 bases between. CDR3 amino acids: CASSPPYQGAQYF. The CDR3 DNA reads as TGTGCCAGCAGCCCACCCTATCAAGGGGCCCAGTACTTC.

This clonotype was counted at least ten times. The rearrangement uses TRBV20-1 and TRBJ1-1; 7 nucleotides line up with TRBD1. The CDR3 covers 15 residues. V lost 3 bases and J lost 5; bases outside the gene matches: 12. In germline, CDR1 is DFQATT, CDR2 SNEGSKA (reference sequence). The CDR3 spells CSASTSTGMVTEAFF. The CDR3 nucleotides are TGCAGTGCTAGCACCTCGACAGGGATGGTGACTGAAGCTTTCTTT.

This clonotype has a count of ten or more. The gene calls are TRBV2 and TRBJ2-5, with 7 bases matching TRBD1. The ends lost 2 bases at V and 2 bases at J; junction bases unmatched: 2. Germline values: CDR1 SNHLY, CDR2 FYNNEI. The CDR3 totals 14 residues. The CDR3 spells CASSELGQQETQYF. The CDR3 nucleotides read TGTGCCAGCAGTGAACTGGGACAGCAAGAGACCCAGTACTTC.

This clonotype was observed many times. The chain uses TRBV7-8 and TRBJ2-7; 11 bases match TRBD1. The CDR3 contains 16 residues. With 6 bases clipped from V and 3 bases from J, the junction kept 10 bases outside the gene matches. Germline V gene sequence: CDR1 SGHVS, CDR2 FQNEAQ. CDR3 protein: CASSPQMGQGDYEQYF. CDR3 coding DNA: TGTGCCAGCAGTCCCCAGATGGGACAGGGGGACTACGAGCAGTACTTC.

This clonotype was found many times. This chain connects TRBV27 to TRBJ1-1; unclear D gene. Germline-derived CDR1 and CDR2 are MNHEY and SMNVEV (reference sequence). Trimming stripped 6 bases from V and 0 bases from J, with 5 bases between. This CDR3 comprises 12 residues. DNA for the CDR3: TGTGCCAGCAGCACACTGAACACTGAAGCTTTCTTT. It specifies CASSTLNTEAFF.

This clonotype was seen repeatedly, ten times or more. J is TRBJ2-3 and V is TRBV6-6, with 8 bases lining up with TRBD2. The V gene end was trimmed by 2 bases and the J gene end by 4 bases; junction bases not matched to a gene: 8. This CDR3 comprises 16 residues. CDR1 is MNHNY, CDR2 SVGAGI, per germline (reference sequence). The CDR3 bases are TGTGCCAGCAGTTACCTTAGCGGGGCTGGCTCAGATACGCAGTATTTT. Encoded protein: CASSYLSGAGSDTQYF.

This sequence joins TRBV18 and TRBJ2-6; 8 bases are a match to TRBD2. Per the germline V gene, CDR1 is KGHSH and CDR2 is LQKENI. V gave up 4 bases and J gave up 2 bases; unmatched junction bases: 4. This CDR3 comprises 16 residues. In DNA, the CDR3 is TGTGCCAGCTCACGAGAGGGACTAGCTGGGGCCAACGTCCTGACTTTC. Its protein product is CASSREGLAGANVLTF.

This clonotype was picked up many times. V and J are TRBV30 and TRBJ1-1; D is unresolved. The CDR3 loop spans 12 amino acids. Trimming pared 4 bases from V and 6 bases from J, leaving 12 bases between. Looked up from germline, CDR1 is GTSNPN and CDR2 is SVGIG (reference sequence). The CDR3, as DNA: TGTGCCTGGACCGCAGGCTACGCTGAAGCTTTCTTT. It translates to CAWTAGYAEAFF.

This clonotype was counted many times. V gene TRBV20-1 combines with J gene TRBJ2-3; D is perhaps TRBD1 (7 bases). This CDR3 region has 14 residues. The germline gives CDR1 DFQATT, CDR2 SNEGSKA (reference sequence). V lost 3 bases to trimming and J lost 1 base, with 11 bases between them. CDR3 loop: CSASAGQRTDTQYF. The CDR3 coding sequence is TGCAGTGCTAGTGCGGGACAGCGCACAGATACGCAGTATTTT.

This clonotype was seen ten or more times. CDR3 amino acids: CASSSNYGDTQYF. The CDR3 nucleotides read TGTGCCAGCAGCTCCAATTACGGCGATACGCAGTATTTT. This sequence joins TRBV14 and TRBJ2-3, with D unresolved. Germline assignment: CDR1 SGHDN and CDR2 FVKESK. The CDR3 length is 13 residues. Trimming took off 5 bases at V and 6 bases at J, with 12 bases between the two ends.

This clonotype was counted only a few times. The chain's CDR3 is CASSPMGGYTEAFF. The CDR3 bases are TGCGCCAGCAGCCCCATGGGGGGGTACACTGAAGCTTTCTTT. This chain connects TRBV5-1 to TRBJ1-1; a weak D match, TRBD1 (5 bases). Trimming cost V 4 bases and J 3 bases, with 13 bases left between them. The CDR3 totals 14 residues. The germline V gene encodes CDR1 SGHRS and CDR2 YFSETQ.

This clonotype was seen only a few times. The J gene is TRBJ1-4, the V gene TRBV29-1; 7 nucleotides align to TRBD1. The CDR3 extends over 13 amino acids. CDR1 is SQVTM, CDR2 ANQGSEA, per germline. Losses at the gene ends were 5 bases for V and 7 bases for J; bases not matched to a gene: 7. DNA of the CDR3: TGCAGCGTTTTTTCGACAGGGTCTGAAAAACTGTTTTTT. Translation gives CSVFSTGSEKLFF. Together with reference TRBV29-1 and TRBJ1-4, the CDR3 gives the full variable domain: SAVISQKPSRDICQRGTSLTIQCQVDSQVTMMFWYRQQPGQSLTLIATANQGSEATYESGFVIDKFPISRPNLTFSTLTVSNMSPEDSSIYLCSVFSTGSEKLFFGSGTQLSVL.